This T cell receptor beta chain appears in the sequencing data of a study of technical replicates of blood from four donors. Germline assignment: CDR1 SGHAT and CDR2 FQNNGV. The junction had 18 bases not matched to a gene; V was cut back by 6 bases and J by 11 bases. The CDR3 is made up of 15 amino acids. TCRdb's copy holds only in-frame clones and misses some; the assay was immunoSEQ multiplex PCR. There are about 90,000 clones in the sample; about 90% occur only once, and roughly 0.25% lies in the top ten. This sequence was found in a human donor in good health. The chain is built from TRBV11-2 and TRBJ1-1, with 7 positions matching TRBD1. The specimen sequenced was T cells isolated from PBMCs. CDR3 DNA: TGTGCCAGCAGTCCCGTCGGACAGGAGGGGGAAGGGGCTTTCTTT. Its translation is CASSPVGQEGEGAFF.